The source of this T cell receptor (beta chain) is a study of T cell responses to AZD1222 COVID-19 vaccine. Notes on the study in general: White British ancestry dominated among donors, who included more females, and clonal diversity was possibly underestimated. Repertoires were sampled only after the peak T cell response. Researchers report vaccine-associated CD4 TCRs spanning spike, with dominance at 160-218 and 743-854.

Second doses at about 4 or about 12 weeks were pooled. Only in-frame clones appear in the TCRdb table, and some are missing; sequencing was by immunoSEQ multiplex PCR. The sample records some 73,000 clones, approximately 92% being singletons. Note on this clone: As yet, its antigen is unknown.

The V end lost 0 bases, the J end lost 5 bases, and 8 bases lay between the germline ends. CDR1 is SGHRS, CDR2 YFSETQ, per germline. There are 13 residues in the CDR3. This chain uses TRBV5-1 with TRBJ2-5; D unclear. Sequenced material: peripheral blood, taken 28 days after the second AZD1222 dose. This sequence originates from an adult who received the AZD1222 COVID-19 vaccine. CDR3 sequence (DNA): TGCGCCAGCAGCTTGGATAGCCGGGAGACCCAGTACTTC. It specifies CASSLDSRETQYF.